This record looks at one T cell receptor (beta chain) sequence and its context. This entry belongs to a study of blood T cell repertoires in COVID-19. Study in general: Researchers got acute and convalescent COVID-19 samples from the United States, Italy and Spain.

The repertoire was sequenced with immunoSEQ multiplex PCR; TCRdb's copy has only in-frame clones and lacks some. The sample includes 100,000 or so clones, approximately 92% of them seen just once. Trimming left V 1 base short and J 4 bases short, with 7 bases between. This CDR3 contains 13 residues. From germline, CDR1 is SNHLY and CDR2 FYNNEI. The chain carries TRBV2 and TRBJ1-2; no clear D gene. The clonotype originates from a man in his forties or fifties with active COVID-19. Sequencing was done on a sample of peripheral blood. The CDR3 bases are TGTGCCAGCAGTGAAGGCGGCTCCTATGGCTACACCTTC. Its protein product is CASSEGGSYGYTF.